The entry below describes one T cell receptor (beta chain). The record originates from a study of cytomegalovirus exposure and HLA in healthy donors. Looking at the study overall: A later analysis reported the 100 to 150 validation repertoires used the same platform as the approximately 700 first-cohort repertoires.

Using immunoSEQ multiplex PCR, the repertoire was profiled, and TCRdb retains in-frame clones only, with some absent. The data show roughly 79,000 clones, with roughly 93% seen just once and 0.65% to 0.7% held by the top ten. The CDR3 runs to 14 residues. The trim removed 6 bases at V and 5 bases at J, leaving 6 bases unmatched. In germline, CDR1 is MNHNY, CDR2 SVGAGI (reference sequence). This rearrangement joins TRBV6-6 to TRBJ1-1; 10 bases are a match to TRBD1. Source material: PBMCs. The TCR comes from a man younger than 35 in good health and CMV-seronegative. The CDR3 is CASSPDRGRTEAFF. The CDR3 bases are TGTGCCAGCAGCCCAGACAGGGGGCGGACTGAAGCTTTCTTT.